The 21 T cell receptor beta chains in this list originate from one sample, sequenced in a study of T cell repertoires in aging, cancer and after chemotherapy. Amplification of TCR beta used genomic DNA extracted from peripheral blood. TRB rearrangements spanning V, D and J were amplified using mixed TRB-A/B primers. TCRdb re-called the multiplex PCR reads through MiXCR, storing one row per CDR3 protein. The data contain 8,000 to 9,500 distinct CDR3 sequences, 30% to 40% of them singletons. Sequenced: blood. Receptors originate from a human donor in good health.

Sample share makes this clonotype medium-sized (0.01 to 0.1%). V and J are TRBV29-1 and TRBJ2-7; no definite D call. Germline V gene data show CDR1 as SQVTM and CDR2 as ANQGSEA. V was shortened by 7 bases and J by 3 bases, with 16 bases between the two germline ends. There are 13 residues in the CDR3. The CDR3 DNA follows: TGCAGCGCAGTAAGTGGAACACGCTACGAGCAGTACTTC. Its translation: CSAVSGTRYEQYF.

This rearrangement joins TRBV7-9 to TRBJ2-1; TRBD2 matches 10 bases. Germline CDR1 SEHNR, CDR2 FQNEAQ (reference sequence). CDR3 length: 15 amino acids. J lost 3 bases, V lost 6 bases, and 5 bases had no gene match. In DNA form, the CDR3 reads TGTGCCAGCAGGTCCCTAGCGGGGGACTACAATGAGCAGTTCTTC. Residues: CASRSLAGDYNEQFF.

CDR3 DNA sequence: TGTGCCAGCAGCTTTACTACAGGACTGAACACTGAAGCTTTCTTT. This codes for CASSFTTGLNTEAFF. The chain links TRBV5-5 to TRBJ1-1; D may be TRBD1 (5 bases). Germline lookup yields CDR1 SGHKS and CDR2 YYEKEE (reference sequence). This CDR3 comprises 15 residues. Trimming removed 2 bases at V and 0 bases at J, with 11 bases between.

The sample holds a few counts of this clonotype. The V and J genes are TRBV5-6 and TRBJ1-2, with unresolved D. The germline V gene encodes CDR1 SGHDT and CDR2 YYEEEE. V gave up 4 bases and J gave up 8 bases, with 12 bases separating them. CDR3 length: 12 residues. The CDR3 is CASSPSGWGYTF. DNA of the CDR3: TGTGCCAGCAGCCCGAGTGGCTGGGGCTACACCTTC.

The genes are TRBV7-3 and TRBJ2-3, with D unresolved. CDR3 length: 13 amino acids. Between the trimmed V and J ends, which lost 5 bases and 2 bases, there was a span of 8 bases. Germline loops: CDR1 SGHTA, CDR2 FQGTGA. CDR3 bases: TGTGCCAGCAGCCCCCGGGTCACAGATACGCAGTATTTT. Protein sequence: CASSPRVTDTQYF.

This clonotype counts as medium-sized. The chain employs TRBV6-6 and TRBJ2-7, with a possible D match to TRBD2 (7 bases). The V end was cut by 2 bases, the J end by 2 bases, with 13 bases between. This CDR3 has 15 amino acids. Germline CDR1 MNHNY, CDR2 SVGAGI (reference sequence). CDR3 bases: TGTGCCAGCAGTTACGAGGGGGGGGGCGCCTACGAGCAGTACTTC. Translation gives CASSYEGGGAYEQYF.

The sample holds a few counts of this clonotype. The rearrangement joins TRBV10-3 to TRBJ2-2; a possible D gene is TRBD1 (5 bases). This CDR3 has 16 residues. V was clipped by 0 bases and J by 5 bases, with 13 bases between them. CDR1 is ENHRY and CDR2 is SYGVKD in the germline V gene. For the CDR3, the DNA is TGTGCCATCAGTGAGTCGGGCAGGGCGAGGACCGGGGAGCTGTTTTTT. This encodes CAISESGRARTGELFF.

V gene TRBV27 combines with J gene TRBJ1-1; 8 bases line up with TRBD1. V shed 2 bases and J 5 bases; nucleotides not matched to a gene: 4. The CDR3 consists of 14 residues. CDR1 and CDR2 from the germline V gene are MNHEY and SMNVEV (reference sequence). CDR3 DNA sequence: TGTGCCAGCAGTTTACAGGGGGCAGGGACTGAAGCTTTCTTT. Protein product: CASSLQGAGTEAFF.

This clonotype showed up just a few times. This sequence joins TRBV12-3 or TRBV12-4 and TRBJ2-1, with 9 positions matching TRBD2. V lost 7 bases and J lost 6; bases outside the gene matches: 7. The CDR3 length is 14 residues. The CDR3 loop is CASTPGLASNEQFF. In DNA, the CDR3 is TGTGCCAGCACCCCCGGACTAGCGAGCAATGAGCAGTTCTTC.

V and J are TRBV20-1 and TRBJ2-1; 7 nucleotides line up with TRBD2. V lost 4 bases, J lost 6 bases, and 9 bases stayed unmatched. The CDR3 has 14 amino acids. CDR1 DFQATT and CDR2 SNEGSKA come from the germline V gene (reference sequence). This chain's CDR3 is CSATSGVEINEQFF. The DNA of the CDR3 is TGCAGTGCTACCAGCGGGGTAGAGATCAATGAGCAGTTCTTC.

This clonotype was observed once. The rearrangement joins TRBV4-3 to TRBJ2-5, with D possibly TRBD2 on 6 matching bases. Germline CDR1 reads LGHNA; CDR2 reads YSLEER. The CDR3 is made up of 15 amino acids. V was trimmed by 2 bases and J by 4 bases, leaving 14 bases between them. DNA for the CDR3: TGCGCCAGCAGCCAAAACGAGGGAGGCCCAGAGACCCAGTACTTC. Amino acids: CASSQNEGGPETQYF.

Here the CDR3 reads CASTDFNYGYTF. The DNA of the CDR3 is TGTGCCAGTACGGACTTTAACTATGGCTACACCTTC. The gene calls are TRBV19 and TRBJ1-2; D call uncertain. The CDR3 totals 12 residues. The V gene's germline CDR1 is LNHDA and CDR2 SQIVND (reference sequence). Trimming removed 7 bases from V and 1 base from J, with 7 bases in between.

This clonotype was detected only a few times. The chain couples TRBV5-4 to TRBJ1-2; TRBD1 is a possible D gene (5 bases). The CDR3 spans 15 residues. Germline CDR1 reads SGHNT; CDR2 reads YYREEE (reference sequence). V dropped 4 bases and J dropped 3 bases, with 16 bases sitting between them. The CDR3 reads CASSPGGDLDYGYTF. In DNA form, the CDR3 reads TGTGCCAGCAGCCCCGGGGGGGACCTCGACTATGGCTACACCTTC.

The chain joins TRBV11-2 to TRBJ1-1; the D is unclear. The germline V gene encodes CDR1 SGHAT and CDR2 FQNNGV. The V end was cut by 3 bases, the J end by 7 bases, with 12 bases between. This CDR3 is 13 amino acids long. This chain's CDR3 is CASSFLREGEAFF. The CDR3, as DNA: TGTGCCAGCAGCTTTCTCCGCGAAGGTGAAGCTTTCTTT.

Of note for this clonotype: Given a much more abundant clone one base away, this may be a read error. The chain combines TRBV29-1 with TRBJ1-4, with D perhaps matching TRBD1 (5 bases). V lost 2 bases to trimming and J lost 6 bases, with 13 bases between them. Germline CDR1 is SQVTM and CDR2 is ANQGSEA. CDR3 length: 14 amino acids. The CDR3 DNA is TGCAGCGTTGAAACGGGGCACTTATATGAAAAACTGTTTTTT. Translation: CSVETGHLYEKLFF.

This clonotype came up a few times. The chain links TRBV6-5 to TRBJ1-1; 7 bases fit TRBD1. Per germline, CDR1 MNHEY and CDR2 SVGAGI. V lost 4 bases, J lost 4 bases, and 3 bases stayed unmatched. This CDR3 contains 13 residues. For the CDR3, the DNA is TGTGCCAGCAGTTCAAGGGGGCGCACTGAAGCTTTCTTT. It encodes CASSSRGRTEAFF.

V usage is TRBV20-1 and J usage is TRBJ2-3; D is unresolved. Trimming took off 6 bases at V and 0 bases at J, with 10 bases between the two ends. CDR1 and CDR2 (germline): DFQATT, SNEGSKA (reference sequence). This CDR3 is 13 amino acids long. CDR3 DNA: TGCAGTGCCCAGCAGACTAGCACAGATACGCAGTATTTT. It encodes CSAQQTSTDTQYF.

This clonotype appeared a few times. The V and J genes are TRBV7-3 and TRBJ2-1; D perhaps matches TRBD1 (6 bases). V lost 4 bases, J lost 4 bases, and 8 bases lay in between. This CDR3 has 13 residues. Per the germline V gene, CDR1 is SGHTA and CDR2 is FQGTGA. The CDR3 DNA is TGTGCCAGCAGCTCGGGACAATACAATGAGCAGTTCTTC. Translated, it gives CASSSGQYNEQFF.

In DNA form, the CDR3 reads TGTGCCAGCGCCGGACAGGCGAACACTGAAGCTTTCTTT. The encoded protein is CASAGQANTEAFF. The chain has TRBV6-5 and TRBJ1-1; 7 nucleotides match TRBD1. This CDR3 comprises 13 residues. Trimming removed 8 bases from V and 1 base from J; junction bases left unmatched: 4. The germline CDR1 and CDR2 sequences are MNHEY and SVGAGI.

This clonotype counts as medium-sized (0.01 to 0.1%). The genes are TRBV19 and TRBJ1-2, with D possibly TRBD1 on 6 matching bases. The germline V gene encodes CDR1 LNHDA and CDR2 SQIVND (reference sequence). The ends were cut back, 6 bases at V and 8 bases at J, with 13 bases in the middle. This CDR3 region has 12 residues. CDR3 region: CASSAGARGYTF. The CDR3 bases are TGTGCCAGTAGCGCAGGGGCTCGGGGCTACACCTTC.

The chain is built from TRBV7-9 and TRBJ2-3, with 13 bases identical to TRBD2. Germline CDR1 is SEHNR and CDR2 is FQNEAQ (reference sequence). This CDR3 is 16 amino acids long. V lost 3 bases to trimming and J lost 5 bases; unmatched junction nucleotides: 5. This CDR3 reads CASSLGLAGFVDTQYF. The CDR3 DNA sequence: TGTGCCAGCAGCTTGGGACTAGCGGGGTTTGTAGATACGCAGTATTTT.